The 10 T cell receptor beta chains given below trace back to one sample, sequenced in a study of CD4 and CD8 cells across lung adenocarcinoma regions. TCRdb reprocessed the PCR reads with MiXCR, giving one entry per CDR3 protein. The table lists under 15,000 distinct CDR3 sequences, 40% to 50% of them singletons. Input material: CD8+ T cells from the margin of a lung tumor. These receptors all stem from a male donor with lung adenocarcinoma. The CD4 and CD8 labels of this study may be unreliable.

The chain has TRBV6-1 and TRBJ2-1, with TRBD2 matching over 8 bases. The J call may be incorrect, as the DNA end agrees better with TRBJ2-7. Germline V CDR1 and CDR2: MNHNS, SASEGT. The CDR3 extends over 17 amino acids. CDR3 amino acids: CASRQGLAGARNNTQYF. DNA for the CDR3: TGTGCCAGCAGACAAGGGCTAGCGGGTGCTCGTAACAATACGCAGTACTTC.

This clonotype has just one count. The V gene is TRBV30, the J gene TRBJ2-3; 7 bases agree with TRBD2. V lost 1 base, J lost 6 bases, and 10 bases stayed unmatched. The CDR3 runs 15 residues. Germline-derived CDR1 and CDR2 are GTSNPN and SVGIG (reference sequence). The CDR3: CAWSARDGRLDTQYF. In DNA, the CDR3 is TGTGCCTGGAGTGCTCGGGACGGGAGGCTGGATACGCAGTATTTT.

This clonotype was detected only a few times. The V gene is TRBV6-1, the J gene TRBJ1-6, with D perhaps matching TRBD1 (5 bases). This CDR3 is 14 amino acids long. Trimming took off 6 bases at V and 10 bases at J, with 16 bases between the two ends. Looked up from germline, CDR1 is MNHNS and CDR2 is SASEGT. The CDR3: CASRLGGMGSPLHF. In nucleotides, the CDR3 is TGTGCCAGCAGGTTGGGGGGGATGGGCTCACCCCTCCACTTT.

This clonotype was seen more than once but under ten times. V usage is TRBV19 and J usage is TRBJ2-1; TRBD2 agrees at 8 bases. The CDR3 has 14 residues. The junction had 3 bases not matched to a gene; V was cut back by 1 base and J by 7 bases. Germline V gene sequence: CDR1 LNHDA, CDR2 SQIVND (reference sequence). The CDR3 is CASSIAGGPNEQFF. CDR3 nucleotides: TGTGCCAGTAGTATAGCGGGAGGGCCTAATGAGCAGTTCTTC.

This clonotype is medium-sized within its sample. V is TRBV6-5 and J is TRBJ2-1; TRBD1 aligns across 8 bases. The V and J ends lost 7 bases and 0 bases, in that order; junction bases with no gene match: 8. Germline V lookup: CDR1 MNHEY, CDR2 SVGAGI. This CDR3 region has 16 residues. DNA of the CDR3: TGTGCCAGCACCGGGGACAGGCCCGGCTCCTACAATGAGCAGTTCTTC. It is translated as CASTGDRPGSYNEQFF.

This clonotype was counted many times. This sequence joins TRBV27 and TRBJ2-3, with TRBD2 matching 8 bases. CDR1 and CDR2 (germline): MNHEY, SMNVEV (reference sequence). This CDR3 contains 13 residues. V was pared by 1 base and J by 10 bases, with 4 bases of the junction left unmatched. The CDR3 loop reads CASSLLGGLAQYF. The CDR3 DNA sequence: TGTGCCAGCAGTTTATTAGGGGGACTAGCGCAGTATTTT.

This clonotype has ten or more counts. The rearrangement joins TRBV6-1 to TRBJ2-5; a possible D gene is TRBD1 (6 bases). The CDR3 runs 11 residues. Trimming cost V 11 bases and J 5 bases, with 12 bases left between them. In germline, CDR1 is MNHNS, CDR2 SASEGT. The CDR3 coding sequence is TGTGCCGACACAGGGTGCGAGACCCAGTACTTC. This encodes CADTGCETQYF.

This clonotype was observed many times. This chain uses TRBV6-5 with TRBJ2-5; TRBD2 matches 12 bases. The CDR3 extends over 17 amino acids. Trimming removed 2 bases from V and 2 bases from J; junction bases left unmatched: 6. Looked up from germline, CDR1 is MNHEY and CDR2 is SVGAGI. CDR3: CASSYHSSGRGQETQYF. The CDR3 nucleotides are TGTGCCAGCAGTTACCATTCTAGCGGGAGGGGACAAGAGACCCAGTACTTC.

Points on this clonotype: A much larger clone is a single base away; this may be a read error. The rearrangement links TRBV7-2 to TRBJ2-1; 9 bases agree with TRBD2. The CDR3 has 15 amino acids. From germline, CDR1 is SGHTA and CDR2 FQGNSA. J gave up 10 bases and V 3 bases, and 10 bases lay outside the gene matches. The CDR3: CASSFSGTSSYEQFF. In nucleotides, the CDR3 is TGTGCCAGCAGCTTTAGCGGGACTAGCAGCTACGAGCAGTTCTTC.

Judged by abundance, this clonotype is medium-sized (0.01 to 0.1%). The rearrangement joins TRBV7-2 to TRBJ2-1; 7 nucleotides agree with TRBD2. The J call may be incorrect, as the DNA end agrees better with TRBJ2-5. Germline lookup yields CDR1 SGHTA and CDR2 FQGNSA. There are 15 residues in the CDR3. CDR3 DNA sequence: TGTGCCAGCAGCTCCCCACCGGGAGGAGGCGAGACCCAGTACTTC. Translated: CASSSPPGGGETQYF.